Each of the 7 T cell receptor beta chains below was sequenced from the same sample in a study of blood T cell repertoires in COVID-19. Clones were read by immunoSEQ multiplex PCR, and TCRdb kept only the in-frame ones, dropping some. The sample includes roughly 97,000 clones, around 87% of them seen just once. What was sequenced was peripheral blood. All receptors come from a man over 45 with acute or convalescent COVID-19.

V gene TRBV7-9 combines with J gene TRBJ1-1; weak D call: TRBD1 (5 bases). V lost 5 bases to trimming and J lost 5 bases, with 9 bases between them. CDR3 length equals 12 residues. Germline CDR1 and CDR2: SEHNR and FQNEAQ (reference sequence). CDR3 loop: CASSDRLTEAFF. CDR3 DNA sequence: TGTGCCAGCAGCGACAGACTGACTGAAGCTTTCTTT.

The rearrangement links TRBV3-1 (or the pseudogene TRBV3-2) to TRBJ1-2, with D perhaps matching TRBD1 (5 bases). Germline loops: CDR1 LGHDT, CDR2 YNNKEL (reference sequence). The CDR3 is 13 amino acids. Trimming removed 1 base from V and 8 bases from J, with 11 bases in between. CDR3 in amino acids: CASSQGRVRGYTF. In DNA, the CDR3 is TGTGCCAGCAGCCAAGGCAGGGTTCGAGGCTACACCTTC.

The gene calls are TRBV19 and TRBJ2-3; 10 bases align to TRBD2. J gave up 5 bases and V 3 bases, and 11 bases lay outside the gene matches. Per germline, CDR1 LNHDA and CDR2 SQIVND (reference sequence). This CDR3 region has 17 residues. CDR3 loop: CASSIVPSSGRGDTQYF. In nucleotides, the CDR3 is TGTGCCAGTAGTATTGTCCCCTCTAGCGGGAGAGGAGATACGCAGTATTTT. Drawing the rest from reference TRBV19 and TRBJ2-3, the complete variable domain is DGGITQSPKYLFRKEGQNVTLSCEQNLNHDAMYWYRQDPGQGLRLIYYSQIVNDFQKGDIAEGYSVSREKKESFPLTVTSAQKNPTAFYLCASSIVPSSGRGDTQYFGPGTRLTVL.

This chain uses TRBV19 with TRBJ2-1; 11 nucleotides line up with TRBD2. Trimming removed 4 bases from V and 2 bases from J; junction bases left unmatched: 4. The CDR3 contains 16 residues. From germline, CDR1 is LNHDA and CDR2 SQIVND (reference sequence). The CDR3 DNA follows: TGTGCCAGTAGTACCCTTAGCGGGAGGGCCTACAATGAGCAGTTCTTC. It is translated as CASSTLSGRAYNEQFF.

The CDR3 region has the DNA TGCAGCGTCGATCGAAAGGGGTCCAGGGGGGAGACCCAGTACTTC. Amino acid sequence: CSVDRKGSRGETQYF. The chain has TRBV29-1 and TRBJ2-5, with 7 bases identical to TRBD1. Germline trimming cut 6 bases from V and 5 bases from J; bases unmatched to any gene: 15. In germline, CDR1 is SQVTM, CDR2 ANQGSEA. The CDR3 extends over 15 amino acids.

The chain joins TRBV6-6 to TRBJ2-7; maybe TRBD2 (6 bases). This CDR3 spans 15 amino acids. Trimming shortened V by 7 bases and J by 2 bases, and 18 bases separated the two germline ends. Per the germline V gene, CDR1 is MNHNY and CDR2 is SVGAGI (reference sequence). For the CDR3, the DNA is TGTGCCAGCACCAACTCGTGGCTAGCGACCTACGAGCAGTACTTC. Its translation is CASTNSWLATYEQYF.

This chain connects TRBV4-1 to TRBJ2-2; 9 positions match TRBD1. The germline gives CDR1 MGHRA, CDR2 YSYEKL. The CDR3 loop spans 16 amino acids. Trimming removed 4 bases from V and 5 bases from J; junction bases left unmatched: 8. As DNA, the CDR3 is TGCGCCAGCAGCCGAGGTCCGGGACAGGGAACCGGGGAGCTGTTTTTT. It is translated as CASSRGPGQGTGELFF.